Reported below is one T cell receptor (beta chain). Its binding antigen is unknown. There are no base qualities to consult, and no much larger clone falls within one base. The immunoSEQ Assay, a bias-controlled multiplex PCR, was used to amplify TCRbeta CDR3 regions from genomic DNA. The original pipeline was this. The number of nucleated cells in each sample was estimated by amplification of reference gene primers within the assay. To quantify the absolute abundance of each unique TCRbeta CDR3 rearrangement, sequence reads were collapsed and filtered. For each sample, productive Simpson clonality was calculated by taking the square root of Simpson's diversity index across productive rearrangements. TCRdb obtained this table from immuneACCESS and retained in-frame rearrangements with V and J assigned. These tables miss some clones; where compared with another copy, unresolved V genes account for less than half of the shortfall, and the remainder is unexplained. V and J calls and clone size are as listed in that table; D and trimming were resolved from the DNA. This sample holds 120,000 to 150,000 clones; 84% were observed only once. Of the sample, 4.5% to 6% falls within the top ten clones.

Counted from cysteine to phenylalanine, this CDR3 has 15 amino acids. Only the CDR3 DNA stays, 45 bases, in frame from base 1. A distance of 19 bases separates the germline ends of V and J, which lose 3 bases and 8 bases respectively. In the germline V gene (reference sequence), CDR1 corresponds to LGHDT and CDR2 to YNNKEL. These data originate in a study of blood T cell repertoires in COVID-19 (dated by TCRdb to the early 2020s). With regard to the full study: Samples covering the acute and convalescent phases of COVID-19 were provided by collaborators in the United States, Italy and Spain. The repertoires were released in a freely available public database intended as a resource for research on the immune response to SARS-CoV-2. HLA class I and class II types, where available, came from metadata supplied by the sample provider rather than from assay-based typing. The samples were drawn from the first 160 participants of the ongoing ImmuneRACE study and from 1,254 subjects provided by 6 global collaborators. The sample metadata nearly always contained a de-identified subject ID, COVID-19 status, age in years and sex. Subjects who had been exposed to COVID-19, were actively infected with it, or had recovered from it provided the deeply sampled blood TCRbeta repertoires that made up the dataset. The prospective study material was composed of cDNA or gDNA derived from T cells, B-cell-depleted T cells, or PBMCs. Overall study outcomes, separate from this receptor: The quantity of clinical and demographic metadata differed by source and by participant and was supplied without curation.

Participants in the prospective study were enrolled through a virtual design, were aged roughly 18 to 90 years, and lived in roughly 26 United States geographic areas. In the prospective study, cohorts were assigned on the basis of participant-reported clinical history obtained from a screening survey and a study questionnaire. Exposed participants were defined as having been in contact with someone with a PCR-confirmed or clinician-diagnosed COVID-19 case within 2 weeks of study entry. Mobile phlebotomists in the prospective study collected whole blood, serum and a nasopharyngeal or oropharyngeal swab from every participant. Prospective study participants could optionally give additional blood draws and questionnaires over an approximately 2-month period. Before DNA extraction, prospective study blood samples were shipped either frozen or at room temperature.

The rearrangement combines TRBV3-1 (or the pseudogene TRBV3-2) with TRBJ1-2; the best D guess is TRBD1, with 6 bases matching. The material sequenced was PBMCs or T cells enriched from blood (not recorded which). This clonotype was obtained from a woman aged 45-60 years who had been exposed to COVID-19. The DNA sequence is TGTGCCAGCAGCCATCTGGCAGGGGTTCTGGGAGGCTACACCTTC. It is translated as CASSHLAGVLGGYTF.